A selection of T cell receptor beta chains follows, all from one sample in a study of CD8 T cells in Susac syndrome. Each CDR3 protein is one row after TCRdb ran MiXCR on the immunoSEQ multiplex PCR reads. The sample includes just over 80,000 distinct CDR3 sequences, just under 95% seen only once; the top ten take 0.26%. The sequenced sample was CD8+ T cells from PBMCs. Receptors were obtained from a human donor in good health. Each CDR3 is given with its conserved first and last residue. The D gene is left open where the match is weak. Size is stated for part of the rows, as once, few or many counts, or as a class when the clone is expanded.

CDR3 protein | CDR3 DNA | J gene | D gene | clone size | V gene
CSAREIERGGLNEQFF | TGCAGTGCTAGAGAAATAGAGCGGGGGGGCCTCAATGAGCAGTTCTTC | TRBJ2-1 | TRBD2 | NA | TRBV20-1
CASSRFRGHQETQYF | TGTGCCAGCAGTCGATTCCGGGGGCACCAAGAGACCCAGTACTTC | TRBJ2-5 | NA | NA | TRBV27
CASNFEGLGLPDTQYF | TGCGCCAGCAACTTTGAGGGGCTAGGACTTCCAGATACGCAGTATTTT | TRBJ2-3 | NA | once | TRBV4-1
CSAPGTGEYEQYF | TGCAGTGCCCCCGGGACAGGGGAATACGAGCAGTACTTC | TRBJ2-7 | TRBD1 | NA | TRBV20-1
CASSHGASNQPQHF | TGTGCCAGCAGTCATGGGGCGAGCAATCAGCCCCAGCATTTT | TRBJ1-5 | NA | once | TRBV6-5
CASSRGSSYNEQFF | TGTGCCAGCAGTAGAGGAAGCTCCTACAATGAGCAGTTCTTC | TRBJ2-1 | NA | NA | TRBV25-1
CASTAGGAENEQFF | TGTGCCAGTACAGCAGGGGGCGCGGAGAATGAGCAGTTCTTC | TRBJ2-1 | TRBD1 | NA | TRBV9
CASNDRPTANTEAFF | TGTGCCAGCAATGACCGACCGACAGCGAACACTGAAGCTTTCTTT | TRBJ1-1 | NA | NA | TRBV27
CASNLPGGTRGETQYF | TGTGCCAGCAACCTCCCGGGGGGTACCCGTGGAGAGACCCAGTACTTC | TRBJ2-5 | TRBD2 | NA | TRBV6-6
CASTGGPRLRNTEAFF | TGTGCCAGCACCGGAGGGCCTAGGCTAAGGAACACTGAAGCTTTCTTT | TRBJ1-1 | NA | NA | TRBV6-2/TRBV6-3
CSARRLAGGHVETQYF | TGCAGTGCTAGAAGGCTAGCGGGGGGTCACGTAGAGACCCAGTACTTC | TRBJ2-5 | TRBD2 | NA | TRBV20-1
CASRPSWVGDHPSMEQYF | TGTGCCAGCAGACCCTCGTGGGTTGGGGACCACCCTTCGATGGAGCAGTACTTC | TRBJ2-7 | NA | once | TRBV28
CASSIRDTQYF | TGTGCCAGCAGCATTCGAGATACGCAGTATTTT | TRBJ2-3 | NA | NA | TRBV12-3/TRBV12-4
CASSPHEGGGYTF | TGTGCCAGCAGCCCCCACGAGGGTGGTGGCTACACCTTC | TRBJ1-2 | NA | NA | TRBV7-8
CATPIEAFF | TGTGCCACCCCTATAGAAGCTTTCTTT | TRBJ1-1 | NA | NA | TRBV15
CASSSRTGQGSYEQYF | TGTGCCAGCAGTTCCAGAACGGGACAGGGATCCTACGAGCAGTACTTC | TRBJ2-7 | TRBD1 | once | TRBV28
CASSEQAGETQYF | TGTGCCAGCAGTGAACAGGCGGGAGAGACCCAGTACTTC | TRBJ2-5 | NA | NA | TRBV25-1
CASREGEKLFF | TGTGCCAGCAGGGAAGGGGAAAAACTGTTTTTT | TRBJ1-4 | NA | NA | TRBV27
CASSYGQNTEAFF | TGTGCCAGCAGTTATGGACAGAACACTGAAGCTTTCTTT | TRBJ1-1 | NA | once | TRBV12-3/TRBV12-4
CASSELVAHQPQHF | TGTGCCAGCAGTGAATTGGTTGCGCATCAGCCCCAGCATTTT | TRBJ1-5 | NA | NA | TRBV25-1
CASSPPDRGVQPQHF | TGTGCCAGCTCACCGCCAGACAGGGGTGTTCAGCCCCAGCATTTT | TRBJ1-5 | TRBD1 | NA | TRBV18
CASRFTGGRDNEQFF | TGTGCCAGCAGATTCACAGGGGGTAGAGACAATGAGCAGTTCTTC | TRBJ2-1 | TRBD1 | NA | TRBV27
CASSHRPGTGHVNEQFF | TGCGCCAGCAGCCACAGACCCGGGACAGGGCATGTCAATGAGCAGTTCTTC | TRBJ2-1 | TRBD1 | NA | TRBV4-1
CASNPGLAEQFF | TGTGCCAGCAACCCCGGACTTGCAGAGCAGTTCTTC | TRBJ2-1 | NA | NA | TRBV12-3/TRBV12-4
CASSLEVGGGGNEQFF | TGTGCCAGCAGCTTAGAGGTTGGAGGCGGGGGCAATGAGCAGTTCTTC | TRBJ2-1 | TRBD2 | NA | TRBV7-2
CASNRRDEGGDTQYF | TGTGCCAGCAATCGCCGGGACGAGGGAGGAGATACGCAGTATTTT | TRBJ2-3 | NA | NA | TRBV7-9
CASSPTGRVDTQYF | TGTGCCAGCAGCCCTACAGGGCGTGTAGATACGCAGTATTTT | TRBJ2-3 | NA | NA | TRBV6-5
CASSGRLGSPLHF | TGTGCCAGCAGCGGTCGCTTGGGTTCACCCCTCCACTTT | TRBJ1-6 | NA | NA | TRBV5-4
CSARRTQNTEAFF | TGCAGTGCTAGAAGGACACAGAACACTGAAGCTTTCTTT | TRBJ1-1 | NA | NA | TRBV20-1